Listed here are 14 T cell receptor beta chains from one sample, sequenced in a study of identifying expanded T cells in peripheral blood. Sequencing was performed with immunoSEQ multiplex PCR; in TCRdb, only in-frame clones are kept and a portion is missing. This sample has some 65,000 clones, with around 81% found just once. Sample: blood. The receptors here all came from a person aged 18 to 75 in good health.

Written as DNA, the CDR3 is TGTGCCAGTAGTATACCGACAACCCCCTATGGCTACACCTTC. Protein sequence: CASSIPTTPYGYTF. The chain recombines TRBV19 with TRBJ1-2; D ambiguous. This CDR3 region has 14 residues. V lost 2 bases to trimming and J lost 4 bases, with 11 bases between them. Germline V gives CDR1 LNHDA, CDR2 SQIVND (reference sequence).

This chain uses TRBV30 with TRBJ2-7, with D perhaps given as TRBD1 or TRBD2 (5 bases each). V lost 5 bases and J 4 bases, leaving 15 bases between the germline ends. Germline V gene lookup returns CDR1 GTSNPN and CDR2 SVGIG (reference sequence). The CDR3 length is 13 residues. This CDR3 is CAWGWGKGYEQYF. CDR3 sequence (DNA): TGTGCCTGGGGATGGGGGAAAGGGTACGAGCAGTACTTC.

The rearrangement links TRBV4-1 to TRBJ2-3, with TRBD2 matching over 11 bases. Germline V gene sequence: CDR1 MGHRA, CDR2 YSYEKL. This CDR3 is built from 15 residues. J was trimmed by 0 bases and V by 5 bases; bases with no gene match: 1. The CDR3 nucleotides read TGCGCCAGCAGCGTAGCGGGGGGGAGCACAGATACGCAGTATTTT. This encodes CASSVAGGSTDTQYF.

Turning to this clone: The junction and the germline gene differ at one end; a read error may be behind it. The chain combines TRBV12-5 with TRBJ1-2; TRBD1 aligns across 7 bases. Germline CDR1 LGHNT, CDR2 FRNRAP. This CDR3 is 14 amino acids long. The CDR3 nucleotides read TGTGCTAGTGGTGGTCCGGGACAGAGCTATGGCCACACCTTC. It specifies CASGGPGQSYGHTF.

This chain links TRBV7-8 with TRBJ2-5, with 8 positions matching TRBD2. Unmatched junction bases numbered 7, after V lost 3 bases and J lost 4 bases. The germline CDR1 and CDR2 sequences are SGHVS and FQNEAQ. This CDR3 has 15 amino acids. The CDR3 DNA reads TGTGCCAGCAGCTTTTACACTAGCGGAGGAGAGACCCAGTACTTC. Translation: CASSFYTSGGETQYF.

This sequence joins TRBV6-1 and TRBJ2-5, with TRBD1 identical over 7 bases. The CDR3 length is 14 residues. V was clipped by 10 bases and J by 5 bases; unmatched bases: 13. Germline CDR1 MNHNS, CDR2 SASEGT. The chain's CDR3 is CATLPGQSFETQYF. DNA of the CDR3: TGTGCCACCCTACCGGGACAGAGCTTTGAGACCCAGTACTTC.

The chain carries TRBV29-1 and TRBJ2-5; D is possibly TRBD1 (6 bases). V lost 4 bases and J 4 bases, leaving 10 bases between the germline ends. Per germline, CDR1 SQVTM and CDR2 ANQGSEA. This CDR3 comprises 12 residues. For the CDR3, the DNA is TGCAGCGTTGGAAGAGGGGGAGAGACCCAGTACTTC. Protein sequence: CSVGRGGETQYF. The whole variable domain, remainder taken from reference TRBV29-1 and TRBJ2-5, is SAVISQKPSRDICQRGTSLTIQCQVDSQVTMMFWYRQQPGQSLTLIATANQGSEATYESGFVIDKFPISRPNLTFSTLTVSNMSPEDSSIYLCSVGRGGETQYFGPGTRLLVL.

V and J are TRBV5-1 and TRBJ1-3; D may be TRBD1 (6 bases). The germline V gene has CDR1 SGHRS and CDR2 YFSETQ. The CDR3 sequence is 15 residues long. V dropped 0 bases and J dropped 9 bases, with 16 bases sitting between them. CDR3 sequence (DNA): TGCGCCAGCAGCTTGGACTTACAGGGAAAGAGCACCATATATTTT. It translates to CASSLDLQGKSTIYF.

The chain is built from TRBV6-9 and TRBJ1-5; no reliable D call. This CDR3 contains 15 residues. Per the germline V gene, CDR1 is MNHGY and CDR2 is SVAAGI. Trimming pared 4 bases from V and 4 bases from J, leaving 14 bases between. The CDR3 DNA is TGTGCCAGCAGTTTGAGAGGGCTGTGGAATCAGCCCCAGCATTTT. The encoded protein is CASSLRGLWNQPQHF.

The CDR3 DNA reads as TGTGCCAGCAGTCTCGATTACACCGGGACAGGGTTGGGGGGCTACACCTTC. Protein: CASSLDYTGTGLGGYTF. The rearrangement links TRBV27 to TRBJ1-2; TRBD1 matches at 9 bases. This CDR3 contains 17 residues. The germline CDR1 and CDR2 sequences are MNHEY and SMNVEV (reference sequence). V shed 5 bases and J 8 bases; nucleotides not matched to a gene: 18.

This clone was recorded once. J is TRBJ1-1 and V is TRBV9; TRBD1 might be the D (5 bases). Germline CDR1 is SGDLS and CDR2 is YYNGEE. The CDR3 totals 15 residues. With 0 bases removed from V and 1 base from J, the gap between germline ends came to 10 bases. This chain's CDR3 is CASSVEGHPNTEAFF. The CDR3 nucleotides read TGTGCCAGCAGCGTAGAAGGACACCCGAACACTGAAGCTTTCTTT.

The V and J genes are TRBV6-1 and TRBJ2-3; weak D call: TRBD2 (6 bases). Per the germline V gene, CDR1 is MNHNS and CDR2 is SASEGT. The CDR3 loop spans 13 amino acids. V lost 4 bases, J lost 7 bases, and 12 bases lay in between. CDR3: CASSAGDFYTQYF. The CDR3 DNA reads TGTGCCAGCAGTGCCGGGGACTTTTATACGCAGTATTTT.

The rearrangement uses TRBV6-6 and TRBJ1-3; 9 bases match TRBD1. Germline lookup yields CDR1 MNHNY and CDR2 SVGAGI (reference sequence). There are 15 residues in the CDR3. Trimming removed 8 bases from V and 1 base from J; junction bases left unmatched: 6. The CDR3 DNA reads TGTGCCAGCGTCCGGGACAGGGTGTCTGGAAACACCATATATTTT. This codes for CASVRDRVSGNTIYF.

J is TRBJ2-1 and V is TRBV27; D is unresolved. This CDR3 is built from 15 residues. V lost 2 bases and J 3 bases, leaving 11 bases between the germline ends. Germline assignment: CDR1 MNHEY and CDR2 SMNVEV (reference sequence). CDR3 nucleotides: TGTGCCAGCAGTTTAAGCCAGGCTGGCTACAATGAGCAGTTCTTC. It translates to CASSLSQAGYNEQFF.